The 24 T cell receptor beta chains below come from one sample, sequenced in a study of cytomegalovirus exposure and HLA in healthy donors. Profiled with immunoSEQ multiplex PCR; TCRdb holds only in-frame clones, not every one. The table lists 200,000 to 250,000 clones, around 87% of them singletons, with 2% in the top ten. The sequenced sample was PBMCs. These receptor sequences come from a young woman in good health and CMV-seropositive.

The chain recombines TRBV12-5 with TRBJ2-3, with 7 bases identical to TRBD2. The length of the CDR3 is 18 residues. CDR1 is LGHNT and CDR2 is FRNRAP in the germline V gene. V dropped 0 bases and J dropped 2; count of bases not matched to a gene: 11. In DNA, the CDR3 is TGTGCTAGTGGTTTGGTACGTTGGGGGGGAGGGGACACAGATACGCAGTATTTT. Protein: CASGLVRWGGGDTDTQYF.

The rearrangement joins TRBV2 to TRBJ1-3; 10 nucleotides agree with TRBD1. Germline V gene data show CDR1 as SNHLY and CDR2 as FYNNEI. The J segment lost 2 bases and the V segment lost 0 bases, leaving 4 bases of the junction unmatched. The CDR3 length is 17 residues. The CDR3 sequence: CASSEAQGTGAGNTIYF. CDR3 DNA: TGTGCCAGCAGTGAAGCGCAGGGGACAGGGGCTGGAAACACCATATATTTT.

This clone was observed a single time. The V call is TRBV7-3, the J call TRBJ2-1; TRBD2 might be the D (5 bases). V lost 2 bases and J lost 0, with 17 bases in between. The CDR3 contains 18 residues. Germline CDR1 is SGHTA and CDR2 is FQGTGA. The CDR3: CASSLPLAGPSSYNEQFF. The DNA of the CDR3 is TGTGCCAGCAGCTTACCCTTGGCGGGCCCCAGCTCCTACAATGAGCAGTTCTTC.

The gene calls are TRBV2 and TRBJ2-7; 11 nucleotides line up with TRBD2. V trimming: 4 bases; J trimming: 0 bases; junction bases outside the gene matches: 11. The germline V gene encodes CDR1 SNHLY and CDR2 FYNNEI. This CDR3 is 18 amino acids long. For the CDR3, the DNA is TGTGCCAGCAGTGGGGGACTAGCGGAGACCACGAGCTCCTACGAGCAGTACTTC. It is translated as CASSGGLAETTSSYEQYF.

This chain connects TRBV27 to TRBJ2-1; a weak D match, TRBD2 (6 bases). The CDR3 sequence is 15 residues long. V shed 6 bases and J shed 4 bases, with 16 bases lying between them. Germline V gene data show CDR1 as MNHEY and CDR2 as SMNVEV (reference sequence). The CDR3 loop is CASSQDGGAYNEQFF. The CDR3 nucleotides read TGTGCCAGCAGCCAGGACGGAGGGGCTTACAATGAGCAGTTCTTC.

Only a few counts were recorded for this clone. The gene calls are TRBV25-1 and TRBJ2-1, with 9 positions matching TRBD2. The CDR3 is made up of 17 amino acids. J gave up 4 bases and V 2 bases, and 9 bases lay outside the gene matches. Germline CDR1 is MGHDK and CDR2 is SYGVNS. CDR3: CASSERWREGLYNEQFF. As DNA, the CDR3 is TGTGCCAGCAGTGAAAGGTGGCGGGAGGGCCTTTACAATGAGCAGTTCTTC. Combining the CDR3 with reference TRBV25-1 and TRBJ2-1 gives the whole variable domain EADIYQTPRYLVIGTGKKITLECSQTMGHDKMYWYQQDPGMELHLIHYSYGVNSTEKGDLSSESTVSRIRTEHFPLTLESARPSHTSQYLCASSERWREGLYNEQFFGPGTRLTVL.

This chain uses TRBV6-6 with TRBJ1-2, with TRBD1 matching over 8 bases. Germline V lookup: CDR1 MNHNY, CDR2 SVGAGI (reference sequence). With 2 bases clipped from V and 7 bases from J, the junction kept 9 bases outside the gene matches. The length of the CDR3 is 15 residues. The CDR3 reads CASSYRPDRGAGYTF. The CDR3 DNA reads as TGTGCCAGCAGTTACCGTCCCGACAGGGGAGCTGGCTACACCTTC.

CDR3 sequence: CASSLLGRGPVMNTEAFF. CDR3 bases: TGTGCCAGCAGCTTATTGGGCAGGGGGCCTGTTATGAACACTGAAGCTTTCTTT. The gene calls are TRBV7-9 and TRBJ1-1, with 8 bases identical to TRBD1. The CDR3 length is 18 residues. V shed 2 bases, J shed 0 bases, and the junction held 11 bases outside the gene matches. Germline CDR1 SEHNR, CDR2 FQNEAQ (reference sequence).

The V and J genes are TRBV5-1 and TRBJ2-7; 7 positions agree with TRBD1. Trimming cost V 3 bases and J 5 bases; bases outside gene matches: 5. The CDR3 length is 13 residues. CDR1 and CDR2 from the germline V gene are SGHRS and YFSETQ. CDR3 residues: CASSSETGHEQYF. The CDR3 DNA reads TGCGCCAGCAGCTCCGAGACAGGGCACGAGCAGTACTTC.

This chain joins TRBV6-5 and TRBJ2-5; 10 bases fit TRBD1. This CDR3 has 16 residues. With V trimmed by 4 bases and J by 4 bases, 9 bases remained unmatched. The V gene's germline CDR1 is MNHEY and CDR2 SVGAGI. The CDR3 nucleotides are TGTGCCAGCAGTTCTGGCTTGACAGGGGGCGGAGAGACCCAGTACTTC. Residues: CASSSGLTGGGETQYF.

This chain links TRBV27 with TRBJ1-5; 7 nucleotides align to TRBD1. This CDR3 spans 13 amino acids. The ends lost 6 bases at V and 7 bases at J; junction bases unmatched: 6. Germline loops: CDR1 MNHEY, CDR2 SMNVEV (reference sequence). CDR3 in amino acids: CASSWDSAQPQHF. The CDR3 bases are TGTGCCAGCAGCTGGGACAGCGCACAGCCCCAGCATTTT.

CDR3 residues: CASSFSSGSYEQYF. The DNA of the CDR3 is TGTGCCAGCAGCTTCTCTAGCGGCTCCTACGAGCAGTACTTC. The rearrangement joins TRBV7-6 to TRBJ2-7, with TRBD2 identical over 7 bases. Germline V CDR1 and CDR2: SGHVS, FNYEAQ. The CDR3 totals 14 residues. The J segment lost 0 bases and the V segment lost 3 bases, leaving 2 bases of the junction unmatched.

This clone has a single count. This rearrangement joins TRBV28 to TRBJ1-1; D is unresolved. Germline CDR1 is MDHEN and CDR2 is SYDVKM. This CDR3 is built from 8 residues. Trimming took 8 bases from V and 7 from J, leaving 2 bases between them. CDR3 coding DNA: TGTGCCAGCCGTGAAGCTTTCTTT. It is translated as CASREAFF.

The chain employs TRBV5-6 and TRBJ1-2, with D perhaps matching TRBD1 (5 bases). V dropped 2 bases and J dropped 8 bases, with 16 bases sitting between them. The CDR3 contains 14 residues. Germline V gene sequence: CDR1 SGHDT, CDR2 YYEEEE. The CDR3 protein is CASSLGGAALGYTF. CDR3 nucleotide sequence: TGTGCCAGCAGCTTAGGAGGGGCAGCTCTCGGCTACACCTTC.

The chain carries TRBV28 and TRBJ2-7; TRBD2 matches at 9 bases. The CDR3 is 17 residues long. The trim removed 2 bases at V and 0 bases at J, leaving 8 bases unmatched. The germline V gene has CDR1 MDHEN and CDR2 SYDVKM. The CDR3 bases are TGTGCCAGCAGTTTACCGCTAGCGGGGAGAAGCTCCTACGAGCAGTACTTC. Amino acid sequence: CASSLPLAGRSSYEQYF.

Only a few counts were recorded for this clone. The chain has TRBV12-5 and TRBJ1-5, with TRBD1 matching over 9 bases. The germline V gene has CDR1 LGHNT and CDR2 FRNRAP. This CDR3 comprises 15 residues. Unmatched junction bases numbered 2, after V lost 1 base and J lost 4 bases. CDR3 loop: CASGLATGGNQPQHF. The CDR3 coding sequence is TGTGCTAGTGGTTTGGCGACAGGGGGGAATCAGCCCCAGCATTTT.

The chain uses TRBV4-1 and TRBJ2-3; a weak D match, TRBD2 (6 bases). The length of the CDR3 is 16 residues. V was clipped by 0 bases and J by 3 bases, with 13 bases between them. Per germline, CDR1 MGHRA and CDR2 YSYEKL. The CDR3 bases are TGCGCCAGCAGCCAAGACATAGCCGGGGGAACAGATACGCAGTATTTT. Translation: CASSQDIAGGTDTQYF.

CDR3 bases: TGCGCCAGCAGCTTGAAGGGGAACCTCAAATACGAGCAGTACTTC. Translation gives CASSLKGNLKYEQYF. The rearrangement joins TRBV5-1 to TRBJ2-7; tentatively, D is TRBD1 (5 bases). The CDR3 covers 15 residues. Trimming took 1 base from V and 4 from J, leaving 15 bases between them. The germline CDR1 and CDR2 sequences are SGHRS and YFSETQ.

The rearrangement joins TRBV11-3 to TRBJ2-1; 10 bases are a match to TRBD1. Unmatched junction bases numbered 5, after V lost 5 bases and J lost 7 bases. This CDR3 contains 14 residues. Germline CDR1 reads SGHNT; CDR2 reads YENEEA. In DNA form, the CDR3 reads TGTGCCAGCAGCCACGGACAGGGGGATAATGAGCAGTTCTTC. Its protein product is CASSHGQGDNEQFF.

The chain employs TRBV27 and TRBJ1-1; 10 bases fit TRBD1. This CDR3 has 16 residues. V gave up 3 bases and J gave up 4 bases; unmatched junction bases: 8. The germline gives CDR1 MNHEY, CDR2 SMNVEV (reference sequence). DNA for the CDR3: TGTGCCAGCAGTTTCTCCGGGGACAGGGGATTCACTGAAGCTTTCTTT. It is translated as CASSFSGDRGFTEAFF.

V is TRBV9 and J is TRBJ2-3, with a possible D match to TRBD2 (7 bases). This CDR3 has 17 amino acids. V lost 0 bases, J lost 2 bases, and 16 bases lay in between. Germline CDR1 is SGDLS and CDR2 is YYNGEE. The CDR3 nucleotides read TGTGCCAGCAGCGTAGAGGTAGGGGGAGGGTCCACAGATACGCAGTATTTT. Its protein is CASSVEVGGGSTDTQYF.

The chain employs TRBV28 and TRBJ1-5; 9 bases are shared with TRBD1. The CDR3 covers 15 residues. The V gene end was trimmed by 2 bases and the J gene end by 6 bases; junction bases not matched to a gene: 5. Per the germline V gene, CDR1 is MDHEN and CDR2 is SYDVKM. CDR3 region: CASSLRDRGFQPQHF. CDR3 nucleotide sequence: TGTGCCAGCAGTTTACGAGACAGGGGGTTTCAGCCCCAGCATTTT.

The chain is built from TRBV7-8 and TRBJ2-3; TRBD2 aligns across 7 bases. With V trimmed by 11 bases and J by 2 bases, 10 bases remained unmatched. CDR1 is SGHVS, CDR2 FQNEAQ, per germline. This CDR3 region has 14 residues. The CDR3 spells CAGGGPSTTDTQYF. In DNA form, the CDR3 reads TGTGCCGGGGGGGGTCCCTCTACCACAGATACGCAGTATTTT.

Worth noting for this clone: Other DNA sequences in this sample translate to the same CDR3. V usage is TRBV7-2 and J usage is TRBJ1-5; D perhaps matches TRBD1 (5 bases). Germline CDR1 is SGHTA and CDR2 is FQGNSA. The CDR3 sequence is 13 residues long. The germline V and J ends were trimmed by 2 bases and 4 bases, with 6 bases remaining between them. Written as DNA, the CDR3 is TGTGCCAGCAGCTTAAGGGGTAATCAGCCCCAGCATTTT. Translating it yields CASSLRGNQPQHF.